The sequence of this TCR beta chain was determined in a study of ipilimumab plus nivolumab after autologous stem cell transplantation. About the study: Patients received a median of roughly five ipilimumab and about 8 nivolumab doses.

General study findings and limits: Per the authors, repertoire, Treg and microbiota data justify further study.

Data came from immunoSEQ multiplex PCR; TCRdb stores just in-frame clones and leaves some out. The sample records 84,000 or so clones, 83% being singletons. Patients got ipilimumab 1 mg/kg beginning 14 to 28 days post-transplant. Dosing: nivolumab 3 mg/kg IV, weeks 1, 4, 7, 10, then every two weeks to week 26. Germline V gene data show CDR1 as SGHTA and CDR2 as FQGNSA. The trim removed 5 bases at V and 11 bases at J, leaving 6 bases unmatched. The CDR3 totals 12 residues. Remarks on this clone: Antigen unknown.

The TCR originated in a male donor with diffuse large B-cell lymphoma. The chain has TRBV7-2 and TRBJ2-1; 7 nucleotides match TRBD1. Sequencing used PBMCs, obtained in a trial of ipilimumab plus nivolumab as post-transplant consolidation. Here the CDR3 DNA reads TGTGCCAGCAGCCTGGAACAGGGGAAGCAGTTCTTC. Translated, it gives CASSLEQGKQFF.